A single sample is the source of the 28 T cell receptor beta chains below, sequenced in a study of blood T cell repertoires in COVID-19 (dated by TCRdb to about 2020). Libraries were built with the immunoSEQ multiplex PCR assay. TCRdb retrieved this table from immuneACCESS and kept in-frame rearrangements only. Not all clones are present; in checked studies, unresolved V genes account for under half, and no reason is known for the remainder. Counted in this sample were about 130,000 clones; over 80% of them appeared once. Together, the top ten hold 18% of the sample. The sequencing input was PBMCs or T cells enriched from blood (not recorded which). Receptors were obtained from a man aged 30 to 45 who had recovered from COVID-19.

The chain joins TRBV27 to TRBJ1-2, with 7 bases identical to TRBD1. Germline V lookup: CDR1 MNHEY, CDR2 SMNVEV (reference sequence). V lost 4 bases, J lost 5 bases, and 4 bases stayed unmatched. This CDR3 comprises 13 residues. CDR3: CASSWGQNYGYTF. CDR3 nucleotide sequence: TGTGCCAGCAGTTGGGGACAGAATTATGGCTACACCTTC.

This sequence joins TRBV7-9 and TRBJ2-3, with 8 nucleotides matching TRBD2. The CDR3 spans 17 residues. Germline-derived CDR1 and CDR2 are SEHNR and FQNEAQ (reference sequence). The V gene end was trimmed by 3 bases and the J gene end by 1 base; junction bases not matched to a gene: 9. The CDR3 DNA is TGTGCCAGCAGCTTGGCCACGGGACTAGGTGGCACAGATACGCAGTATTTT. This gives the protein CASSLATGLGGTDTQYF.

This chain connects TRBV2 to TRBJ2-2; D may be TRBD1 (6 bases). V lost 10 bases to trimming and J lost 1 base, with 13 bases between them. Germline CDR1 and CDR2: SNHLY and FYNNEI. The CDR3 covers 14 residues. The CDR3 region is CANRKGGNTGELFF. The CDR3 DNA sequence: TGTGCCAACCGTAAAGGGGGGAACACCGGGGAGCTGTTTTTT.

The rearrangement joins TRBV9 to TRBJ2-1, with D maybe TRBD2 (6 bases). CDR1 and CDR2 (germline): SGDLS, YYNGEE. V lost 3 bases and J lost 6, with 10 bases in between. There are 13 residues in the CDR3. The CDR3 bases are TGTGCCAGCAGCGCCGGGACTGGCAATGAGCAGTTCTTC. The encoded protein is CASSAGTGNEQFF.

The chain couples TRBV24-1 to TRBJ2-3; a possible D gene is TRBD1 (6 bases). CDR1 and CDR2 (germline): KGHDR, SFDVKD. V lost 3 bases and J 3 bases, leaving 12 bases between the germline ends. This CDR3 is 15 amino acids long. The CDR3 DNA follows: TGTGCCACCAGTGATCGGCAACAGGGAACAGATACGCAGTATTTT. This sequence encodes CATSDRQQGTDTQYF.

This clone was found a few times. The rearrangement links TRBV6-6 to TRBJ1-1; perhaps TRBD1 as D (6 bases). The CDR3 has 14 residues. V was cut by 5 bases and J by 1 base, with 11 bases left in between. Germline V gene data show CDR1 as MNHNY and CDR2 as SVGAGI (reference sequence). The CDR3 DNA reads as TGTGCCAGCAGTAAAACGACAGGGAACACTGAAGCTTTCTTT. It encodes CASSKTTGNTEAFF.

The J gene is TRBJ2-5, the V gene TRBV5-1; the D gene is possibly TRBD1 (6 bases). Germline V gene lookup returns CDR1 SGHRS and CDR2 YFSETQ. Trimming removed 1 base at V and 5 bases at J, with 12 bases between. This CDR3 is built from 14 residues. CDR3 sequence reads: CASSLWGPGETQYF. The CDR3 coding sequence is TGCGCCAGCAGCTTGTGGGGGCCCGGGGAGACCCAGTACTTC. The variable domain in full, with the rest retrieved from reference TRBV5-1 and TRBJ2-5, is KAGVTQTPRYLIKTRGQQVTLSCSPISGHRSVSWYQQTPGQGLQFLFEYFSETQRNKGNFPGRFSGRQFSNSRSEMNVSTLELGDSALYLCASSLWGPGETQYFGPGTRLLVL.

The rearrangement links TRBV5-1 to TRBJ2-1; D possibly corresponds to TRBD2 (5 bases). V was pared by 0 bases and J by 6 bases, with 10 bases between. Germline assignment: CDR1 SGHRS and CDR2 YFSETQ. There are 14 residues in the CDR3. The CDR3 nucleotides read TGCGCCAGCAGCTTGGCCCTAGGAGGCAATGAGCAGTTCTTC. Residues: CASSLALGGNEQFF.

This clone was counted between two and nine times. V and J are TRBV5-8 and TRBJ1-6, with 8 bases aligning to TRBD1. Germline lookup yields CDR1 SGHTS and CDR2 YDEGEE. This CDR3 contains 14 residues. V trimming: 0 bases; J trimming: 10 bases; junction bases outside the gene matches: 3. The CDR3 loop reads CASSLEQGGSPLHF. DNA of the CDR3: TGTGCCAGCAGCTTGGAACAGGGGGGATCACCCCTCCACTTT.

The chain combines TRBV7-9 with TRBJ1-5; the match to TRBD1 covers 7 bases. This CDR3 comprises 15 residues. The trim removed 1 base at V and 4 bases at J, leaving 4 bases unmatched. Germline lookup yields CDR1 SEHNR and CDR2 FQNEAQ (reference sequence). CDR3 DNA sequence: TGTGCCAGCAGCTTAGAAGGGGGCGGGAATCAGCCCCAGCATTTT. It specifies CASSLEGGGNQPQHF.

This clone was detected a few times. The rearrangement uses TRBV2 and TRBJ1-1; tentative D call: TRBD1 (6 bases). Trimming removed 3 bases at V and 10 bases at J, with 12 bases between. Germline CDR1 SNHLY, CDR2 FYNNEI. This CDR3 contains 12 residues. DNA of the CDR3: TGTGCCAGCAGTGACGAGGGGGAGGGAGCTTTCTTT. This gives the protein CASSDEGEGAFF. Together with reference TRBV2 and TRBJ1-1, the CDR3 gives the full variable domain: EPEVTQTPSHQVTQMGQEVILRCVPISNHLYFYWYRQILGQKVEFLVSFYNNEISEKSEIFDDQFSVERPDGSNFTLKIRSTKLEDSAMYFCASSDEGEGAFFGQGTRLTVV.

V usage is TRBV5-6 and J usage is TRBJ1-2; 7 nucleotides agree with TRBD1. Germline values: CDR1 SGHDT, CDR2 YYEEEE. The CDR3 totals 13 residues. V shed 3 bases, J shed 7 bases, and the junction held 6 bases outside the gene matches. Here the CDR3 reads CASSSTRGVGYTF. The CDR3 bases are TGTGCCAGCAGCTCGACCAGGGGGGTTGGCTACACCTTC.

The chain uses TRBV2 and TRBJ2-2, with D perhaps matching TRBD2 (5 bases). CDR3 length: 14 amino acids. The germline CDR1 and CDR2 sequences are SNHLY and FYNNEI. The V gene lost 6 bases and the J gene lost 0 bases, with 8 bases spanning the gap. DNA of the CDR3: TGTGCCAGCAGGAAGGACTCGAACACCGGGGAGCTGTTTTTT. Its protein product is CASRKDSNTGELFF.

The rearrangement links TRBV28 to TRBJ1-5; 8 nucleotides line up with TRBD1. J was trimmed by 6 bases and V by 6 bases; bases with no gene match: 10. CDR1 and CDR2 (germline): MDHEN, SYDVKM. The length of the CDR3 is 15 residues. DNA of the CDR3: TGTGCCAGCAGCTCGGGACAGGTGCTAGGTCAGCCCCAGCATTTT. Amino acid sequence: CASSSGQVLGQPQHF.

The V and J genes are TRBV24-1 and TRBJ1-2; D not certain. In germline, CDR1 is KGHDR, CDR2 SFDVKD. The CDR3 is 11 residues long. V was cut by 5 bases and J by 7 bases, with 7 bases left in between. In DNA, the CDR3 is TGTGCCACCAGTGGAGGGTCTGGCTACACCTTC. It translates to CATSGGSGYTF.

Only a few counts were recorded for this clone. This rearrangement joins TRBV6-1 to TRBJ1-1; D is ambiguous. The length of the CDR3 is 15 residues. Between the trimmed V and J ends, which lost 1 base and 1 base, there was a span of 10 bases. Germline V gives CDR1 MNHNS, CDR2 SASEGT. DNA for the CDR3: TGTGCCAGCAGTGAAGGGCGGGGTTCGAACACTGAAGCTTTCTTT. This codes for CASSEGRGSNTEAFF.

CDR3 protein: CASSEETGTYEQYF. The CDR3 DNA follows: TGCGCCAGCAGTGAGGAGACAGGCACCTACGAGCAGTACTTC. This chain uses TRBV10-1 with TRBJ2-7; possibly TRBD1 for D (6 bases). The CDR3 contains 14 residues. Trimming left V 2 bases short and J 2 bases short, with 10 bases between. CDR1 is WNHNN, CDR2 SYGVQD, per germline (reference sequence).

This chain uses TRBV5-4 with TRBJ2-5, with 7 positions matching TRBD1. This CDR3 comprises 16 residues. J gave up 2 bases and V 2 bases, and 9 bases lay outside the gene matches. Germline CDR1 reads SGHNT; CDR2 reads YYREEE (reference sequence). The CDR3 here is CASSFRLGTVQETQYF. CDR3 nucleotide sequence: TGTGCCAGCAGCTTCAGACTCGGGACAGTACAAGAGACCCAGTACTTC.

This chain joins TRBV15 and TRBJ1-2, with a possible D match to TRBD1 (6 bases). Trimming took 0 bases from V and 5 from J, leaving 13 bases between them. Germline loops: CDR1 LNHNV, CDR2 YYDKDF (reference sequence). CDR3 length equals 15 residues. The CDR3: CATSRDRGGDYGYTF. The CDR3 DNA reads TGTGCCACCAGCAGAGATCGAGGGGGAGATTATGGCTACACCTTC. The variable domain in full, completed from reference TRBV15 and TRBJ1-2, reads DAMVIQNPRYQVTQFGKPVTLSCSQTLNHNVMYWYQQKSSQAPKLLFHYYDKDFNNEADTPDNFQSRRPNTSFCFLDIRSPGLGDTAMYLCATSRDRGGDYGYTFGSGTRLTVV.

This chain joins TRBV5-1 and TRBJ2-7; 10 nucleotides align to TRBD1. The CDR3 runs 16 residues. The J segment lost 5 bases and the V segment lost 3 bases, leaving 11 bases of the junction unmatched. CDR1 and CDR2 from the germline V gene are SGHRS and YFSETQ. The chain's CDR3 is CASSSGMGQGYDEQYF. CDR3 coding DNA: TGCGCCAGCAGCTCCGGTATGGGACAGGGGTATGACGAGCAGTACTTC. The entire variable domain, with the rest obtained from reference TRBV5-1 and TRBJ2-7, is as follows: KAGVTQTPRYLIKTRGQQVTLSCSPISGHRSVSWYQQTPGQGLQFLFEYFSETQRNKGNFPGRFSGRQFSNSRSEMNVSTLELGDSALYLCASSSGMGQGYDEQYFGPGTRLTVT.

The chain employs TRBV2 and TRBJ1-2; D call uncertain. Trimming removed 1 base at V and 6 bases at J, with 15 bases between. This CDR3 is built from 15 residues. Germline V gives CDR1 SNHLY, CDR2 FYNNEI. Here the CDR3 DNA reads TGTGCCAGCAGTGAAGACTCAGGTGGAACGAATGGCTACACCTTC. It specifies CASSEDSGGTNGYTF. Based on the CDR3 plus reference TRBV2 and TRBJ1-2, the full variable domain is EPEVTQTPSHQVTQMGQEVILRCVPISNHLYFYWYRQILGQKVEFLVSFYNNEISEKSEIFDDQFSVERPDGSNFTLKIRSTKLEDSAMYFCASSEDSGGTNGYTFGSGTRLTVV.

In its sample, this clone was seen many times. This chain joins TRBV28 and TRBJ2-5; TRBD2 aligns across 13 bases. The CDR3 loop spans 15 amino acids. V was clipped by 5 bases and J by 1 base; unmatched bases: 1. Germline loops: CDR1 MDHEN, CDR2 SYDVKM. The CDR3 is CASSRTSGGQETQYF. The CDR3 bases are TGTGCCAGCAGTCGGACTAGCGGGGGCCAAGAGACCCAGTACTTC. The full variable domain, rest sourced from reference TRBV28 and TRBJ2-5, is DVKVTQSSRYLVKRTGEKVFLECVQDMDHENMFWYRQDPGLGLRLIYFSYDVKMKEKGDIPEGYSVSREKKERFSLILESASTNQTSMYLCASSRTSGGQETQYFGPGTRLLVL.

The rearrangement links TRBV19 to TRBJ1-5; D is unresolved. Looked up from germline, CDR1 is LNHDA and CDR2 is SQIVND (reference sequence). V was shortened by 2 bases and J by 8 bases, with 16 bases between the two germline ends. This CDR3 has 15 amino acids. The CDR3 nucleotides are TGTGCCAGTAGTATAAATCCGGGGTCAAGGGAGCCCCAGCATTTT. Translation: CASSINPGSREPQHF.

This chain connects TRBV7-9 to TRBJ2-1, with 10 bases fitting TRBD2. This CDR3 comprises 15 residues. Germline V CDR1 and CDR2: SEHNR, FQNEAQ (reference sequence). V trimming: 6 bases; J trimming: 4 bases; junction bases outside the gene matches: 6. The CDR3 spells CASSLSGGEYNEQFF. The DNA of the CDR3 is TGTGCCAGCAGTCTAAGCGGGGGGGAATACAATGAGCAGTTCTTC.

V gene TRBV5-1 combines with J gene TRBJ1-1, with TRBD1 as a possible D gene (6 bases). The CDR3 contains 14 residues. Between the trimmed V and J ends, which lost 4 bases and 4 bases, there was a span of 14 bases. Germline CDR1 reads SGHRS; CDR2 reads YFSETQ. CDR3: CASSRAGESTEAFF. CDR3 DNA sequence: TGCGCCAGCAGCCGGGCAGGGGAGAGCACTGAAGCTTTCTTT. The full variable domain, in which reference TRBV5-1 and TRBJ1-1 provide the parts outside the CDR3, is KAGVTQTPRYLIKTRGQQVTLSCSPISGHRSVSWYQQTPGQGLQFLFEYFSETQRNKGNFPGRFSGRQFSNSRSEMNVSTLELGDSALYLCASSRAGESTEAFFGQGTRLTVV.

The chain carries TRBV9 and TRBJ1-2, with 7 bases matching TRBD1. The trim removed 3 bases at V and 3 bases at J, leaving 8 bases unmatched. Germline-derived CDR1 and CDR2 are SGDLS and YYNGEE. This CDR3 is built from 15 residues. The CDR3 DNA is TGTGCCAGCAGCGGACAGGGTAGGGCGGACTATGGCTACACCTTC. Translation: CASSGQGRADYGYTF.

The V call is TRBV18, the J call TRBJ1-1, with TRBD1 identical over 8 bases. V was clipped by 5 bases and J by 2 bases; unmatched bases: 4. Looked up from germline, CDR1 is KGHSH and CDR2 is LQKENI. There are 14 residues in the CDR3. CDR3 DNA: TGTGCCAGCTCATGGGACAGGATAAACACTGAAGCTTTCTTT. It codes for CASSWDRINTEAFF.

The chain combines TRBV10-2 with TRBJ1-1; 8 nucleotides match TRBD1. Germline assignment: CDR1 WSHSY and CDR2 SAAADI. The CDR3 spans 14 residues. The V segment lost 6 bases and the J segment 2 bases; nucleotides outside the gene matches: 5. As DNA, the CDR3 is TGCGCCAGCAGGAGGACAGGGCAAAACACTGAAGCTTTCTTT. It specifies CASRRTGQNTEAFF.